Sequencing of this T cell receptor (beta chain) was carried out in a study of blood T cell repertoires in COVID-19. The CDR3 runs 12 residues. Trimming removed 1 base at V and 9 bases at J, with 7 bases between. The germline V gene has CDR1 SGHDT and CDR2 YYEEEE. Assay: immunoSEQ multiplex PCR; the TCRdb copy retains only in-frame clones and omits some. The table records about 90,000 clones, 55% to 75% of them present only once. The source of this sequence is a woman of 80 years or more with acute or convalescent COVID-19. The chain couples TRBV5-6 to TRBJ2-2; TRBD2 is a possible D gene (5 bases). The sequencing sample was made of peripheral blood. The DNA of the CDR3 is TGTGCCAGCAGCTTGCGGGGATGGGAGCTGTTTTTT. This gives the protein CASSLRGWELFF.